What follows are 21 T cell receptor beta chains derived from one specimen sequenced in a study of shared clonotypes between healthy human individuals. Sequencing was performed with immunoSEQ multiplex PCR; in TCRdb, only in-frame clones are kept and a portion is missing. The sample has about 2 million clones, about 95% seen once. Only CD45RO-negative cells positively selected for CCR7 counted as naive CD8 cells, so terminally differentiated effector memory CD45RA+ cells were excluded. Sequences were obtained from naive CD8+ T cells sorted from blood. The receptor source for this set is a young man in good health.

The chain couples TRBV28 to TRBJ1-4; 11 nucleotides align to TRBD1. The J segment lost 3 bases and the V segment lost 8 bases, leaving 8 bases of the junction unmatched. Germline CDR1 reads MDHEN; CDR2 reads SYDVKM. This CDR3 has 16 residues. CDR3 nucleotide sequence: TGTGCCAGCCGTACGGGACAGGGGGTTTCTAATGAAAAACTGTTTTTT. Translated, it gives CASRTGQGVSNEKLFF.

The chain uses TRBV5-4 and TRBJ2-7; no clear D gene. Between the trimmed V and J ends, which lost 2 bases and 6 bases, there was a span of 9 bases. The CDR3 covers 12 residues. Germline CDR1 and CDR2: SGHNT and YYREEE (reference sequence). CDR3 nucleotide sequence: TGTGCCAGCAGCTTCATGGGTAGCGAGCAGTACTTC. Translating gives CASSFMGSEQYF. The whole variable domain, filled in from reference TRBV5-4 and TRBJ2-7, reads ETGVTQSPTHLIKTRGQQVTLRCSSQSGHNTVSWYQQALGQGPQFIFQYYREEENGRGNFPPRFSGLQFPNYSSELNVNALELDDSALYLCASSFMGSEQYFGPGTRLTVT.

The CDR3 loop reads CASSYGGAHYGYTF. CDR3 coding DNA: TGTGCCAGCAGTTATGGTGGGGCCCACTATGGCTACACCTTC. The V call is TRBV6-5, the J call TRBJ1-2; a weak D match, TRBD1 (5 bases). Trimming left V 3 bases short and J 3 bases short, with 11 bases between. The CDR3 has 14 residues. Germline CDR1 MNHEY, CDR2 SVGAGI.

CDR3 nucleotides: TGTGCCAGCAGTTTAAGTGGGGGGCTTAGAGGGCTGTTTTTT. Its translation: CASSLSGGLRGLFF. This sequence joins TRBV27 and TRBJ2-2, with D possibly being TRBD1 or TRBD2 (6 bases each). The germline V and J ends were trimmed by 2 bases and 13 bases, with 17 bases remaining between them. There are 14 residues in the CDR3. From germline, CDR1 is MNHEY and CDR2 SMNVEV (reference sequence).

This clone appeared once. V gene TRBV6-6 combines with J gene TRBJ1-6, with a weak D call TRBD1 (6 bases). CDR3 size: 15 residues. CDR1 is MNHNY and CDR2 is SVGAGI in the germline V gene (reference sequence). The V end lost 0 bases, the J end lost 10 bases, and 13 bases lay between the germline ends. CDR3 nucleotide sequence: TGTGCCAGCAGTTACTCCGGGACAAGCGACTCACCCCTCCACTTT. Translating gives CASSYSGTSDSPLHF.

The J gene is TRBJ2-5, the V gene TRBV6-5, with D perhaps matching TRBD2 (7 bases). V lost 5 bases and J 5 bases, leaving 18 bases between the germline ends. CDR3 length: 15 residues. Germline CDR1 is MNHEY and CDR2 is SVGAGI. DNA of the CDR3: TGTGCCAGCAGTATCCGAGGGGGGGAAGGGGAGACCCAGTACTTC. Its protein product is CASSIRGGEGETQYF.

The J gene is TRBJ2-3, the V gene TRBV27; D call uncertain. Trimming cost V 2 bases and J 0 bases, with 6 bases left between them. CDR1 MNHEY and CDR2 SMNVEV come from the germline V gene (reference sequence). This CDR3 contains 14 residues. The CDR3 sequence: CASSLRYSTDTQYF. In nucleotides, the CDR3 is TGTGCCAGCAGTTTACGATACAGCACAGATACGCAGTATTTT.

The V gene is TRBV9, the J gene TRBJ2-1; the D is unclear. Trimming cost V 3 bases and J 8 bases, with 18 bases left between them. In germline, CDR1 is SGDLS, CDR2 YYNGEE. This CDR3 contains 15 residues. CDR3 nucleotide sequence: TGTGCCAGCAGCGCCTCGGGTCCCTCGTGGGATGAGCAGTTCTTC. The encoded protein is CASSASGPSWDEQFF.

This chain connects TRBV11-2 to TRBJ2-3; TRBD1 might be the D (5 bases). Germline CDR1 is SGHAT and CDR2 is FQNNGV. The CDR3 spans 15 residues. V lost 7 bases to trimming and J lost 3 bases, with 17 bases between them. CDR3 amino acids: CASTKGPRKTDTQYF. In DNA form, the CDR3 reads TGTGCCAGCACCAAGGGGCCCAGGAAGACAGATACGCAGTATTTT.

This clone was counted a few times. The V call is TRBV2, the J call TRBJ1-5, with 8 bases lining up with TRBD1. The CDR3 totals 15 residues. Trimming took 2 bases from V and 5 from J; bases not matched to a gene: 5. Germline CDR1 SNHLY, CDR2 FYNNEI. CDR3: CASSEPGTGDQPQHF. The CDR3 nucleotides are TGTGCCAGCAGTGAACCGGGGACAGGTGATCAGCCCCAGCATTTT.

For this clone: The sample carries other DNA sequences with the same CDR3. The chain joins TRBV13 to TRBJ2-3; perhaps TRBD1 as D (5 bases). The ends were cut back, 2 bases at V and 5 bases at J, with 5 bases in the middle. Germline V lookup: CDR1 PRHDT, CDR2 FYEKMQ (reference sequence). CDR3 size: 12 residues. DNA for the CDR3: TGTGCCAGCAGCTTACAGGGAGATACGCAGTATTTT. Its translation: CASSLQGDTQYF.

Note on this clone: The sample contains more than one DNA sequence encoding this CDR3. The CDR3 sequence is CASSLVDSYEQYF. The CDR3 DNA is TGCGCCAGCAGCTTGGTCGACAGCTACGAGCAGTACTTC. J is TRBJ2-7 and V is TRBV5-1, with D perhaps TRBD1 (5 bases). This CDR3 contains 13 residues. In germline, CDR1 is SGHRS, CDR2 YFSETQ. The V end was cut by 0 bases, the J end by 3 bases, with 7 bases between.

This clone was found once. Other nucleotide sequences in the sample specify the same CDR3. CDR3 region: CAISEAGAYNEQFF. In DNA form, the CDR3 reads TGTGCCATCAGTGAGGCGGGAGCCTACAATGAGCAGTTCTTC. This chain uses TRBV10-3 with TRBJ2-1; 7 bases map to TRBD2. Germline-derived CDR1 and CDR2 are ENHRY and SYGVKD. J was trimmed by 2 bases and V by 2 bases; bases with no gene match: 0. The CDR3 sequence is 14 residues long.

The genes are TRBV5-8 and TRBJ2-1; a possible D gene is TRBD1 (5 bases). The CDR3 consists of 14 residues. Germline-derived CDR1 and CDR2 are SGHTS and YDEGEE. The germline V and J ends were trimmed by 1 base and 4 bases, with 9 bases remaining between them. The CDR3 loop reads CASSLYNRYNEQFF. DNA of the CDR3: TGTGCCAGCAGCTTGTACAACAGGTACAATGAGCAGTTCTTC.

V usage is TRBV27 and J usage is TRBJ1-6; weak D call: TRBD1 (6 bases). Germline V gives CDR1 MNHEY, CDR2 SMNVEV (reference sequence). Trimming removed 5 bases from V and 10 bases from J, with 24 bases in between. The CDR3 runs to 17 residues. For the CDR3, the DNA is TGTGCCAGCAGTCCGAACCCAGGGTTCGGCGGACAGTCACCCCTCCACTTT. Translated: CASSPNPGFGGQSPLHF.

The chain links TRBV7-2 to TRBJ1-1; the D gene is possibly TRBD1 (5 bases). The germline V gene encodes CDR1 SGHTA and CDR2 FQGNSA. V was cut by 4 bases and J by 5 bases, with 17 bases left in between. The CDR3 runs to 15 residues. CDR3 amino acids: CASSSRAGPNTEAFF. In DNA form, the CDR3 reads TGTGCCAGCAGCTCCCGGGCAGGGCCGAATACTGAAGCTTTCTTT.

This chain links TRBV11-3 with TRBJ2-3; 7 positions agree with TRBD2. V shed 1 base and J 2 bases; nucleotides not matched to a gene: 9. The CDR3 has 17 amino acids. Germline-derived CDR1 and CDR2 are SGHNT and YENEEA. CDR3 in DNA: TGTGCCAGCAGCTTAGGGGCGACCAGGGACTACACAGATACGCAGTATTTT. This gives the protein CASSLGATRDYTDTQYF.

This clone was found once. Different DNA sequences within this sample yield the same CDR3. The J gene is TRBJ2-7, the V gene TRBV6-6; 7 bases match TRBD2. After removal of 2 bases from V and 2 bases from J, the junction contained 3 bases not matched to a gene. CDR1 and CDR2 (germline): MNHNY, SVGAGI (reference sequence). The CDR3 has 14 amino acids. In DNA form, the CDR3 reads TGTGCCAGCAGTTACGCGGGAGATCCCTACGAGCAGTACTTC. It translates to CASSYAGDPYEQYF.

The table lists this clone with a few counts. The chain carries TRBV2 and TRBJ2-7; D unresolved. The CDR3 spans 10 residues. Germline V gene sequence: CDR1 SNHLY, CDR2 FYNNEI. The ends were cut back, 6 bases at V and 2 bases at J, with 2 bases in the middle. CDR3 in DNA: TGTGCCAGCAGCCCCTACGAGCAGTACTTC. This gives the protein CASSPYEQYF.

This rearrangement joins TRBV6-5 to TRBJ2-3, with TRBD2 identical over 15 bases. The CDR3 contains 16 residues. V was clipped by 2 bases and J by 6 bases; unmatched bases: 3. Per germline, CDR1 MNHEY and CDR2 SVGAGI. DNA of the CDR3: TGTGCCAGCAGTTACGGACTAGCGGGAGGGGGGGATACGCAGTATTTT. This gives the protein CASSYGLAGGGDTQYF.

As to this clone: This CDR3 is also generated by other DNA sequences in the sample. V usage is TRBV7-9 and J usage is TRBJ2-3, with 11 bases fitting TRBD2. Germline CDR1 is SEHNR and CDR2 is FQNEAQ (reference sequence). CDR3 size: 16 residues. The junction had 4 bases not matched to a gene; V was cut back by 0 bases and J by 5 bases. CDR3 region: CASSLASGGAEDTQYF. The CDR3 DNA sequence: TGTGCCAGCAGCTTAGCTAGCGGGGGGGCCGAAGATACGCAGTATTTT.